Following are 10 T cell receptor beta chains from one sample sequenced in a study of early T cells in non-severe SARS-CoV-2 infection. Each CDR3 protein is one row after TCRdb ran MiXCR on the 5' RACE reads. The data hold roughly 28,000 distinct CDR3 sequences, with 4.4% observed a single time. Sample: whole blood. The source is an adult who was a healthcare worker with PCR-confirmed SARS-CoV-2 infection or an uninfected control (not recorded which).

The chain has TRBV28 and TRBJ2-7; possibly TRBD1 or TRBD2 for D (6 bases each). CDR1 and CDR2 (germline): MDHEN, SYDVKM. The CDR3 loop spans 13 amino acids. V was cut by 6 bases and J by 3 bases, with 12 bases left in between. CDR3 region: CASSLEGGYEQYF. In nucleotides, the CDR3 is TGTGCCAGCAGCCTGGAGGGGGGCTACGAGCAGTACTTC.

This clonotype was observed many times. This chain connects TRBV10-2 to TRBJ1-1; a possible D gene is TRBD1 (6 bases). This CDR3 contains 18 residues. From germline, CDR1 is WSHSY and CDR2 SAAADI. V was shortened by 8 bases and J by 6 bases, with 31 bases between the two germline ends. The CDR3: CASSDRFFGKSPIAEAFF. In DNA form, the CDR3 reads TGCGCCAGCTCAGACAGGTTTTTCGGTAAAAGTCCCATTGCTGAAGCTTTCTTT.

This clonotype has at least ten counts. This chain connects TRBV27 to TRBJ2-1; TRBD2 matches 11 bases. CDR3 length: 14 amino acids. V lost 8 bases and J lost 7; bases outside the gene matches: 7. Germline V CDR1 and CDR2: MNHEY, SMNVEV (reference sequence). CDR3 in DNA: TGTGCCAGCTGGACTAGCGGGCGTGAGAATGAGCAGTTCTTC. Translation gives CASWTSGRENEQFF.

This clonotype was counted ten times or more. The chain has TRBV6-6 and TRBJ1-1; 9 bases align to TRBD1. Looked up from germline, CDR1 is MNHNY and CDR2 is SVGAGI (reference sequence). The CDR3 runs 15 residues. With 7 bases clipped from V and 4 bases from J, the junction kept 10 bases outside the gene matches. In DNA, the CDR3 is TGTGCCAGCAATCAAAGACAGGGGGATAGCACTGAAGCTTTCTTT. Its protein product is CASNQRQGDSTEAFF.

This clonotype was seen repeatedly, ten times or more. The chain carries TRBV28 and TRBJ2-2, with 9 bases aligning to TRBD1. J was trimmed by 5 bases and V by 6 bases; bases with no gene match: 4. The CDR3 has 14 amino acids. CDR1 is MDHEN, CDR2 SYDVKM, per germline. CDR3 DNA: TGTGCCAGCAGGCGGGACAGGGCAACCGGGGAGCTGTTTTTT. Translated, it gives CASRRDRATGELFF.

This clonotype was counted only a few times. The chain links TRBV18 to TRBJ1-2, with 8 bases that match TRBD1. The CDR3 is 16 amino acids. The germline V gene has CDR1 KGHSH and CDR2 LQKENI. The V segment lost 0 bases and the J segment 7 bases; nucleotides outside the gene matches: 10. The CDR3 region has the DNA TGTGCCAGCTCACCACCGTTTGGGCAGGGGGCAGGTGGCTACACCTTC. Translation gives CASSPPFGQGAGGYTF. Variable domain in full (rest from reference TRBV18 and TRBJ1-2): NAGVMQNPRHLVRRRGQEARLRCSPMKGHSHVYWYRQLPEEGLKFMVYLQKENIIDESGMPKERFSAEFPKEGPSILRIQQVVRGDSAAYFCASSPPFGQGAGGYTFGSGTRLTVV.

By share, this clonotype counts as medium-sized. The CDR3 reads CASSLAPGVGNEQFF. DNA for the CDR3: TGTGCCAGCAGCTTGGCCCCGGGGGTGGGAAATGAGCAGTTCTTC. The J gene is TRBJ2-1, the V gene TRBV5-4; possible D gene TRBD2, 6 bases. V was pared by 0 bases and J by 7 bases, with 14 bases between. From germline, CDR1 is SGHNT and CDR2 YYREEE (reference sequence). This CDR3 region has 15 residues.

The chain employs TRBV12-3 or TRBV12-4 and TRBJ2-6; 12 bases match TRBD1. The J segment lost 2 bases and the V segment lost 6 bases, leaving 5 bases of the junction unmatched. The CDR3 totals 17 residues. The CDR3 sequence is CASRVGQGAPGANVLTF. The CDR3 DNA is TGTGCCAGCAGGGTGGGACAGGGGGCGCCTGGGGCCAACGTCCTGACTTTC.

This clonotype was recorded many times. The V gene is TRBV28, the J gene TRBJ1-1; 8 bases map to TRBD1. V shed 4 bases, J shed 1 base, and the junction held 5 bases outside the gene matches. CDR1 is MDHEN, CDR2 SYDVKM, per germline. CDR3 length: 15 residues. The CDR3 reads CASSSTGTGNTEAFF. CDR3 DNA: TGTGCCAGCAGTTCTACCGGGACAGGGAACACTGAAGCTTTCTTT. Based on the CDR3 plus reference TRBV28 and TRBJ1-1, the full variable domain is DVKVTQSSRYLVKRTGEKVFLECVQDMDHENMFWYRQDPGLGLRLIYFSYDVKMKEKGDIPEGYSVSREKKERFSLILESASTNQTSMYLCASSSTGTGNTEAFFGQGTRLTVV.

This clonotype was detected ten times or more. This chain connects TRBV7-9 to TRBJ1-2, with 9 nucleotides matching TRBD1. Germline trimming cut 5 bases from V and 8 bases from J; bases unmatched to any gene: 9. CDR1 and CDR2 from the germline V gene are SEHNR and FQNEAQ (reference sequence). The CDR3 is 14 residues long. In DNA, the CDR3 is TGTGCCAGCAGCGGTCCGGGACAGGGTTACGGCTACACCTTC. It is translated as CASSGPGQGYGYTF.